This TCR beta chain was sequenced during a study of neurological immune-mediated disorders. The CDR3 runs to 19 residues. With 3 bases clipped from V and 0 bases from J, the junction kept 11 bases outside the gene matches. The germline V gene has CDR1 DFQATT and CDR2 SNEGSKA (reference sequence). The cDNA was produced through 5'RACE with 10-nucleotide random UMIs. Each CDR3 protein gets one entry after TCRdb re-called the 5' RACE reads with MiXCR. The table lists tens of thousands of distinct CDR3 sequences, roughly 13% of them singletons. This clonotype was counted ten times or more. Noted time point: longitudinal time-point 2. PBMCs stored at -80 C, 2 million in total, were the source of the unsorted libraries.

The sequence came from a female donor with HTLV-1-associated myelopathy (HAM/TSP). Material: PBMCs. The V and J genes are TRBV20-1 and TRBJ2-1; 13 nucleotides match TRBD2. The CDR3 reads CSARGIGTSGVSSYNEQFF. The CDR3, as DNA: TGCAGTGCTAGGGGGATTGGGACTAGCGGGGTTAGCTCCTACAATGAGCAGTTCTTC.